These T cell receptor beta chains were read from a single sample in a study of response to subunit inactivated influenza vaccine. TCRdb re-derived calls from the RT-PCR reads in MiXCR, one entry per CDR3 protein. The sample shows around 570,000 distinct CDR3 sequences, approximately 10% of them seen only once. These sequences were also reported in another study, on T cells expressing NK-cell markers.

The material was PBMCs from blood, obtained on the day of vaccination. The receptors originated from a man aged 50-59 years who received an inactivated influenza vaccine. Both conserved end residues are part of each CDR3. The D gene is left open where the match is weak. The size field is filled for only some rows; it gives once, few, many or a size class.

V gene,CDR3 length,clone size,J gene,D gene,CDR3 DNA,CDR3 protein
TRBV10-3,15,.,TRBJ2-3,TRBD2,TGTGCCATCAGGGGGACTAGCGGGAGCCCAGATACGCAGTATTTT,CAIRGTSGSPDTQYF
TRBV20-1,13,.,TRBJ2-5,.,TGCAGTGCTGACGGGCCGGGGGCAAAGACCCAGTACTTC,CSADGPGAKTQYF
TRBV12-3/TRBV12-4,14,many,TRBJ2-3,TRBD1,TGTGCCAGTCGTCGACAGGGCGGCACAGATACGCAGTATTTT,CASRRQGGTDTQYF
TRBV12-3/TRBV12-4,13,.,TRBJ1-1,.,TGTGCCAGCAGTCTTACCTCACGGGGTGAAGCTTTCTTT,CASSLTSRGEAFF
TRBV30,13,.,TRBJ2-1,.,TGTGCCTGGAGCCCGGCCTTCTACAATGAGCAGTTCTTC,CAWSPAFYNEQFF
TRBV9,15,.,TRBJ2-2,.,TGTGCCAGCAGCGTAAGGTCAGCGAACACCGGGGAGCTGTTTTTT,CASSVRSANTGELFF
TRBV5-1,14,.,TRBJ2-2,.,TGCGCCAGCAGCACCCAAGTGGCGACCGGGGAGCTGTTTTTT,CASSTQVATGELFF
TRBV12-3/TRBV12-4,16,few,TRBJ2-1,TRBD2,TGTGCCAGCAGTCCGGGGACTAGCGGGAGAATCGATGAGCAGTTCTTC,CASSPGTSGRIDEQFF
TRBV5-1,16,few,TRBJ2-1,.,TGCGCCAGCAGCTTACAGGTAGCCAGCTCCTACAATGAGCAGTTCTTC,CASSLQVASSYNEQFF
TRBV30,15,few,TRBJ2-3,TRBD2,TGTGCCTGGAGTGTCGGAGCGGGAGCCACAGATACGCAGTATTTT,CAWSVGAGATDTQYF
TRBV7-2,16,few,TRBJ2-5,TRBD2,TGTGCCAGCAGCTTAGGTGCGGGGGGGCTTTCGGAGACCCAGTACTTC,CASSLGAGGLSETQYF
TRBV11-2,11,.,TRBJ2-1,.,TGTGCCAGCAGCTTAGGGTACTGGAAGTTCTTC,CASSLGYWKFF
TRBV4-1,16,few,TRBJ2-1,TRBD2,TGCGCCAGCAGCCATGGTAGCGGGGGGGCTTGGGATGAGCAGTTCTTC,CASSHGSGGAWDEQFF
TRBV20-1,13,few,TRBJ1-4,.,TGCAGTGCTGGGGGCACAGTTAATGAAAAACTGTTTTTT,CSAGGTVNEKLFF
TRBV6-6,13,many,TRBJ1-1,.,TGTGCCAGCACCACCGGACGGAACACTGAAGCTTTCTTT,CASTTGRNTEAFF
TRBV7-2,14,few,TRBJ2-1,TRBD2,TGTGCCAGCAGCTTAAGCGGGGGCCCCAATGAGCAGTTCTTC,CASSLSGGPNEQFF
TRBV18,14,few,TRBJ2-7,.,TGTGCCAGCTCACCAAGCGGCGGGACCTACGAGCAGTACTTC,CASSPSGGTYEQYF
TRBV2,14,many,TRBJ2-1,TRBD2,TGTGCCAGCAGGCCGATCGCGGGGGGTCTAGAGCAGTTCTTC,CASRPIAGGLEQFF
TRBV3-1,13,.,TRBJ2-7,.,TGTGCCAGCAGCGGACCCCGTATATACGAGCAGTACTTC,CASSGPRIYEQYF
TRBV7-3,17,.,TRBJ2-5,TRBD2,TGTGCCAGCAGCTCACTAGGCGGGAGGATCCATGGGGAGACCCAGTACTTC,CASSSLGGRIHGETQYF
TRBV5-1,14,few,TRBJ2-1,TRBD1,TGCGCCAGCAGCTCGGGACAGAGATACAATGAGCAGTTCTTC,CASSSGQRYNEQFF
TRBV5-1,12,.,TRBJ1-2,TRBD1,TGCGCCAGCAGCTATACAGGGGATGGCTACACCTTC,CASSYTGDGYTF
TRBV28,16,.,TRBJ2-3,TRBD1,TGTGCCAGCAGTTCGGGTGGGACAGCACTCACAGATACGCAGTATTTT,CASSSGGTALTDTQYF